Detailed here is one T cell receptor beta chain. No antigen is known for it. The data derive from a study of shared clonotypes between healthy human individuals. None of the donors, who were healthy HIV-negative adults, had recently had acute infections or vaccinations. This CDR3 spans 16 amino acids. Per the germline V gene, CDR1 is SGHTA and CDR2 is FQGNSA. Trimming cost V 3 bases and J 2 bases; bases outside gene matches: 6. General study points: Clonotype sharing among donors likely depends on sequencing depth.

Using 200 ng DNA, 32,000 or so T cell genomes, the sorted-subset replicate PCRs were run. In the source study's methods: Junction-only immunoSEQ sequences carried no quality scores, so filtering differed. TCRdb's copy holds only in-frame clones and misses some; the assay was immunoSEQ multiplex PCR. Clone size and the V and J calls come from that table; the DNA yielded D and trimming. The table lists a few million clones, roughly 92% of them singletons, with 0.37% in the top ten. V gene TRBV7-2 combines with J gene TRBJ2-2, with TRBD2 matching 7 bases. The receptor comes from a young man in good health. Some clones in this sample may be carry-over from other donors' samples. The specimen was naive CD4+ T cells from PBMCs. Subset in this sample: CD45RA+ positively selected. The CDR3 coding sequence is TGTGCCAGCAGCTTCGGTCTAGCGGCTAACACCGGGGAGCTGTTTTTT. Translating gives CASSFGLAANTGELFF.